The 22 T cell receptor beta chains in this list originate from one sample, sequenced in a study of blood T cell repertoires in COVID-19. Sequenced by immunoSEQ multiplex PCR; TCRdb stores in-frame clones only, minus some. The sample yields 97,000 or so clones, 70% to 85% seen once. The sample comprised peripheral blood. Source of these receptors: a man between 70 and 80 years old with acute or convalescent COVID-19.

J is TRBJ2-7 and V is TRBV27; 11 nucleotides match TRBD2. CDR1 and CDR2 (germline): MNHEY, SMNVEV (reference sequence). This CDR3 has 15 residues. The junction had 4 bases not matched to a gene; V was cut back by 5 bases and J by 1 base. This CDR3 is CASSQRLAGSYEQYF. The CDR3, as DNA: TGTGCCAGCAGTCAAAGACTAGCGGGATCCTACGAGCAGTACTTC.

This chain connects TRBV7-2 to TRBJ2-7; perhaps TRBD2 as D (6 bases). CDR3 length: 16 amino acids. Germline V gene sequence: CDR1 SGHTA, CDR2 FQGNSA. Trimming left V 4 bases short and J 2 bases short, with 18 bases between. The CDR3 is CASSSPRGFSPYEQYF. Here the CDR3 DNA reads TGTGCCAGCAGCTCCCCCCGGGGGTTCAGCCCCTACGAGCAGTACTTC.

V and J are TRBV4-2 and TRBJ2-1, with a tentative D call TRBD2 (6 bases). Trimming shortened V by 0 bases and J by 0 bases, and 18 bases separated the two germline ends. CDR3 size: 19 residues. Germline assignment: CDR1 LGHNA and CDR2 YNFKEQ. The CDR3 bases are TGTGCCAGCAGCCAAGACGTTTGGGAGGCGGGTAGCTCCTACAATGAGCAGTTCTTC. It yields the protein CASSQDVWEAGSSYNEQFF.

This clone was seen a few times. The chain employs TRBV11-2 and TRBJ2-1, with 8 bases that match TRBD1. With V trimmed by 5 bases and J by 2 bases, 5 bases remained unmatched. CDR1 is SGHAT, CDR2 FQNNGV, per germline. This CDR3 is 15 amino acids long. CDR3 sequence: CASSLGQGAYNEQFF. Written as DNA, the CDR3 is TGTGCCAGCAGCCTAGGACAGGGTGCCTACAATGAGCAGTTCTTC.

This clone was found once. The rearrangement links TRBV11-2 to TRBJ2-1; 14 nucleotides match TRBD2. The CDR3 length is 16 residues. Germline V CDR1 and CDR2: SGHAT, FQNNGV. V shed 5 bases, J shed 9 bases, and the junction held 9 bases outside the gene matches. CDR3 residues: CASSAPGLAGVAEQFF. The CDR3 coding sequence is TGTGCCAGCAGCGCACCGGGACTAGCGGGAGTGGCTGAGCAGTTCTTC.

This clone was recorded only once. V and J are TRBV19 and TRBJ2-2, with D hard to call. The CDR3 loop spans 12 amino acids. Looked up from germline, CDR1 is LNHDA and CDR2 is SQIVND (reference sequence). V lost 10 bases to trimming and J lost 4 bases, with 10 bases between them. DNA of the CDR3: TGTGCCACTTCCCCGGGCACCGGGGAGCTGTTTTTT. Residues: CATSPGTGELFF. Together with reference TRBV19 and TRBJ2-2, the CDR3 gives the full variable domain: DGGITQSPKYLFRKEGQNVTLSCEQNLNHDAMYWYRQDPGQGLRLIYYSQIVNDFQKGDIAEGYSVSREKKESFPLTVTSAQKNPTAFYLCATSPGTGELFFGEGSRLTVL.

The chain joins TRBV28 to TRBJ1-4; the D is unclear. CDR3 length equals 14 residues. With 7 bases removed from V and 4 bases from J, the gap between germline ends came to 13 bases. CDR1 is MDHEN, CDR2 SYDVKM, per germline. The CDR3 sequence is CASNRNGVNEKLFF. CDR3 bases: TGTGCCAGCAACAGAAACGGGGTTAATGAAAAACTGTTTTTT.

This chain uses TRBV29-1 with TRBJ2-1; D gene ambiguous. V was cut by 4 bases and J by 9 bases, with 13 bases left in between. The CDR3 contains 12 residues. Germline CDR1 and CDR2: SQVTM and ANQGSEA. The CDR3 spells CSVAWQAPEQFF. CDR3 bases: TGCAGCGTTGCCTGGCAGGCCCCTGAGCAGTTCTTC.

The chain joins TRBV28 to TRBJ1-2, with D hard to call. Germline values: CDR1 MDHEN, CDR2 SYDVKM. The CDR3 length is 13 residues. V lost 7 bases to trimming and J lost 0 bases, with 9 bases between them. The CDR3 protein is CASTLGTNYGYTF. Written as DNA, the CDR3 is TGTGCCAGCACCCTCGGGACTAACTATGGCTACACCTTC.

The chain joins TRBV7-9 to TRBJ2-7; tentative D call: TRBD1 (6 bases). Trimming pared 5 bases from V and 3 bases from J, leaving 11 bases between. CDR1 and CDR2 from the germline V gene are SEHNR and FQNEAQ (reference sequence). CDR3 size: 13 residues. Here the CDR3 reads CASSPTGNYEQYF. CDR3 in DNA: TGTGCCAGCAGCCCAACAGGGAACTACGAGCAGTACTTC.

The chain employs TRBV28 and TRBJ1-3; 7 positions match TRBD1. This CDR3 region has 16 residues. V was clipped by 7 bases and J by 6 bases; unmatched bases: 15. Germline loops: CDR1 MDHEN, CDR2 SYDVKM. CDR3 amino acids: CASNHQTRGQLNTIYF. The CDR3 DNA reads TGTGCCAGCAACCACCAAACTAGGGGGCAATTAAACACCATATATTTT.

The chain couples TRBV3-1 (or the pseudogene TRBV3-2) to TRBJ2-2; TRBD1 aligns across 10 bases. The germline V gene encodes CDR1 LGHDT and CDR2 YNNKEL (reference sequence). The CDR3 runs 17 residues. Trimming cost V 7 bases and J 6 bases; bases outside gene matches: 14. The chain's CDR3 is CASTNIFRGTGAGELFF. For the CDR3, the DNA is TGTGCCAGCACCAATATCTTTCGCGGGACAGGGGCCGGGGAGCTGTTTTTT.

V usage is TRBV28 and J usage is TRBJ1-4; no clear D gene. This CDR3 has 16 residues. Germline CDR1 MDHEN, CDR2 SYDVKM. V gave up 5 bases and J gave up 8 bases, with 21 bases separating them. CDR3 in amino acids: CASSPPPELPWEKLFF. The CDR3 DNA reads as TGTGCCAGCAGTCCTCCCCCCGAACTTCCATGGGAAAAACTGTTTTTT. Variable domain in full (rest from reference TRBV28 and TRBJ1-4): DVKVTQSSRYLVKRTGEKVFLECVQDMDHENMFWYRQDPGLGLRLIYFSYDVKMKEKGDIPEGYSVSREKKERFSLILESASTNQTSMYLCASSPPPELPWEKLFFGSGTQLSVL.

The chain has TRBV29-1 and TRBJ1-5; TRBD1 agrees at 7 bases. Germline values: CDR1 SQVTM, CDR2 ANQGSEA. The ends lost 5 bases at V and 7 bases at J; junction bases unmatched: 8. This CDR3 has 13 residues. The DNA of the CDR3 is TGCAGCGTTAAAACAGGGGAAAGCCAGCCCCAGCATTTT. This encodes CSVKTGESQPQHF.

There are a few counts of this clone. The rearrangement links TRBV19 to TRBJ2-5; tentative D call: TRBD1 (5 bases). The V end lost 7 bases, the J end lost 1 base, and 16 bases lay between the germline ends. This CDR3 region has 15 residues. CDR1 is LNHDA, CDR2 SQIVND, per germline (reference sequence). The DNA for the CDR3 is TGTGCCAGTAATCAAATTGGACACCCCCAAGAGACCCAGTACTTC. As protein: CASNQIGHPQETQYF.

This clone was counted once. The V call is TRBV4-3, the J call TRBJ2-1; D remains unclear. Germline loops: CDR1 LGHNA, CDR2 YSLEER. V lost 1 base, J lost 2 bases, and 9 bases lay in between. The CDR3 covers 15 residues. Here the CDR3 reads CASSQGKGAYNEQFF. CDR3 nucleotides: TGCGCCAGCAGCCAAGGAAAAGGAGCCTACAATGAGCAGTTCTTC.

This rearrangement joins TRBV6-2 or TRBV6-3 to TRBJ2-7, with 9 bases lining up with TRBD1. The CDR3 sequence is 15 residues long. The V gene end was trimmed by 4 bases and the J gene end by 1 base; junction bases not matched to a gene: 5. Looked up from germline, CDR1 is MNHEY and CDR2 is SVGEGT. CDR3 amino acids: CASSSHGQGSYEQYF. CDR3 DNA: TGTGCCAGCAGTTCCCACGGACAGGGGTCCTACGAGCAGTACTTC.

The V call is TRBV6-5, the J call TRBJ1-1, with D perhaps TRBD1 (5 bases). Germline loops: CDR1 MNHEY, CDR2 SVGAGI. Trimming took 5 bases from V and 5 from J, leaving 12 bases between them. The CDR3 consists of 13 residues. The CDR3 bases are TGTGCCAGCAGTCGTACAGGTTGGACTGAAGCTTTCTTT. This codes for CASSRTGWTEAFF.

The chain recombines TRBV30 with TRBJ1-4; TRBD1 matches at 12 bases. Germline trimming cut 7 bases from V and 7 bases from J; bases unmatched to any gene: 4. The CDR3 has 13 amino acids. Germline lookup yields CDR1 GTSNPN and CDR2 SVGIG (reference sequence). The DNA of the CDR3 is TGTGCCTCCTGGGACAGGGGGCTTGAAAAACTGTTTTTT. As protein: CASWDRGLEKLFF.

This clone was observed a single time. The rearrangement uses TRBV27 and TRBJ2-7, with D perhaps TRBD2 (6 bases). The germline V gene has CDR1 MNHEY and CDR2 SMNVEV (reference sequence). The V gene lost 3 bases and the J gene lost 3 bases, with 9 bases spanning the gap. CDR3 length: 13 residues. DNA for the CDR3: TGTGCCAGCAGTTTTGGGAGGAACTACGAGCAGTACTTC. It yields the protein CASSFGRNYEQYF.

The rearrangement uses TRBV7-3 and TRBJ2-1; 7 bases fit TRBD2. Germline lookup yields CDR1 SGHTA and CDR2 FQGTGA. The CDR3 runs to 16 residues. V dropped 5 bases and J dropped 6; count of bases not matched to a gene: 13. The CDR3 loop is CASSNKSGTVRNEQFF. The DNA of the CDR3 is TGTGCCAGCAGCAATAAAAGCGGGACCGTGCGCAATGAGCAGTTCTTC.

This clone came up once. The gene calls are TRBV7-9 and TRBJ1-6; D ambiguous. CDR3 length equals 12 residues. The germline V and J ends were trimmed by 5 bases and 10 bases, with 9 bases remaining between them. Per germline, CDR1 SEHNR and CDR2 FQNEAQ (reference sequence). The CDR3 sequence is CASSRDISPLHF. Here the CDR3 DNA reads TGTGCCAGCAGCCGTGACATATCACCCCTCCACTTT.